This TCR beta chain was captured in a study of cytomegalovirus exposure and HLA in healthy donors. The study ran its PCR with 60 Vbeta and 13 Jbeta primers. TCRdb's table, derived via immunoSEQ multiplex PCR, lists solely in-frame clones and lacks some. This sample has 200,000 to 250,000 clones; almost 70% occur once, and the top ten carry 2% to 3%. Unrecorded immune exposures were likely, despite nominal health at sampling. This CDR3 spans 14 amino acids. V gave up 1 base and J gave up 7 bases, with 13 bases separating them. Germline V lookup: CDR1 SGHAT, CDR2 FQNNGV. Points on this clone: As yet, its antigen is unknown.

Findings of the study overall: In a later analysis, at a false discovery rate of 0.05, about 17,000 TCR beta sequences matched HLA alleles. Data from an earlier analysis indicated that most TCR beta V segments were productive either about 87% or about 30% of the time. In a later analysis, an Asian-associated ancestry cluster reportedly showed fewer N-insertions than the roughly 730-donor mean.

Sequencing input: PBMCs. The chain employs TRBV11-2 and TRBJ1-2, with TRBD1 as a possible D gene (6 bases). The receptor was isolated from a man in his forties or fifties in good health and CMV-seropositive. CDR3 residues: CASSLAGANGGYTF. In nucleotides, the CDR3 is TGTGCCAGCAGCTTAGCAGGGGCGAACGGTGGCTACACCTTC.